The rows below give T cell receptor beta chains drawn from one sample of a study of shared clonotypes between healthy human individuals. Repertoires were generated with immunoSEQ multiplex PCR, while TCRdb's copy carries only in-frame clones and drops some. The sample records about 1.9 million clones, just over 90% being singletons. The sample consisted of naive CD8+ T cells from PBMCs. The source is a man aged 18 to 29 in good health. Some clones in this sample may be carry-over from other donors' samples. The conserved cysteine and the conserved F or W are not part of the CDR3 here. Fields, in order: V gene, J gene, CDR3 protein.

v_call: TRBV4-1; j_call: TRBJ2-5; cdr3_aa: ASSLRGETQY
v_call: TRBV11-2; j_call: TRBJ2-5; cdr3_aa: ASSWTATEETQY
v_call: TRBV9; j_call: TRBJ2-7; cdr3_aa: ASSVAVGVAYEQY
v_call: TRBV11-2; j_call: TRBJ1-2; cdr3_aa: ASSSFWDGYT
v_call: TRBV7-9; j_call: TRBJ2-1; cdr3_aa: ASSLSGIYNEQF
v_call: TRBV19; j_call: TRBJ1-5; cdr3_aa: ASSARTGVDNQPQH
v_call: TRBV7-9; j_call: TRBJ2-1; cdr3_aa: ASNAQGRESSYNEQF
v_call: TRBV7-9; j_call: TRBJ2-2; cdr3_aa: ASQGGANTGELF
v_call: TRBV9; j_call: TRBJ1-1; cdr3_aa: ASTAGGGMNTEAF
v_call: TRBV27; j_call: TRBJ2-1; cdr3_aa: ASSSPSGSSYNEQF
v_call: TRBV28; j_call: TRBJ2-7; cdr3_aa: ASSSRGTGLYEQY
v_call: TRBV6-5; j_call: TRBJ2-2; cdr3_aa: ASSWGLAVNTGELF
v_call: TRBV28; j_call: TRBJ1-2; cdr3_aa: ASSPPWPFRYT
v_call: TRBV27; j_call: TRBJ2-7; cdr3_aa: ASSSVGPGLTYEQY
v_call: TRBV5-5; j_call: TRBJ1-1; cdr3_aa: ASSPWRKGGTEAF
v_call: TRBV7-6; j_call: TRBJ2-3; cdr3_aa: ASSESTDTQY
v_call: TRBV5-5; j_call: TRBJ2-1; cdr3_aa: ASSLDLNEQF
v_call: TRBV5-4; j_call: TRBJ1-1; cdr3_aa: ASSVRDRMNTEAF
v_call: TRBV5-6; j_call: TRBJ1-2; cdr3_aa: ASKLLATQPGYGYT
v_call: TRBV11-2; j_call: TRBJ2-7; cdr3_aa: ASSLGRGGYEQY
v_call: TRBV19; j_call: TRBJ2-7; cdr3_aa: ASSILDGNYEQY
v_call: TRBV4-1; j_call: TRBJ1-2; cdr3_aa: ASSQGFLPRQGGGYT
v_call: TRBV11-3; j_call: TRBJ2-4; cdr3_aa: ASSLGPPTGAKNIQY
v_call: TRBV4-1; j_call: TRBJ1-2; cdr3_aa: ASSQGVGLAGYT
v_call: TRBV9; j_call: TRBJ2-1; cdr3_aa: ASSPKTGISYNEQF
v_call: TRBV7-9; j_call: TRBJ1-6; cdr3_aa: ASSLAPGGGGSPLH
v_call: TRBV7-9; j_call: TRBJ1-2; cdr3_aa: ASSSLRVQGAEGYT
v_call: TRBV29-1; j_call: TRBJ2-1; cdr3_aa: SVVGGSSYNEQF
v_call: TRBV7-8; j_call: TRBJ2-7; cdr3_aa: ASSSRGNSYEQY
v_call: TRBV5-1; j_call: TRBJ2-5; cdr3_aa: ASSTGLAGLRETQY
v_call: TRBV30; j_call: TRBJ1-1; cdr3_aa: AWGVGTNEAF
v_call: TRBV9; j_call: TRBJ2-1; cdr3_aa: ASSGSGAYNEQF
v_call: TRBV28; j_call: TRBJ1-1; cdr3_aa: ASSFPGQGLSEAF
v_call: TRBV7-9; j_call: TRBJ2-7; cdr3_aa: ASSPRSSPYEQY
v_call: TRBV5-1; j_call: TRBJ1-1; cdr3_aa: ASSSGQGGNTEAF
v_call: TRBV19; j_call: TRBJ2-2; cdr3_aa: ASIPGASGTNTGELF
v_call: TRBV29-1; j_call: TRBJ1-1; cdr3_aa: SVLFWTEAF
v_call: TRBV6-5; j_call: TRBJ1-2; cdr3_aa: ASSSADGYT
v_call: TRBV13; j_call: TRBJ2-5; cdr3_aa: ASSRARETQY
v_call: TRBV13; j_call: TRBJ2-7; cdr3_aa: ASSSSSASGFYEQY
v_call: TRBV9; j_call: TRBJ2-5; cdr3_aa: ASSVATRAGETQY
v_call: TRBV5-3; j_call: TRBJ1-4; cdr3_aa: ARSLDEDREGEKLF
v_call: TRBV19; j_call: TRBJ1-1; cdr3_aa: ASSTSPRGTEAF
v_call: TRBV14; j_call: TRBJ2-5; cdr3_aa: ASSQESTVSWETQY
v_call: TRBV5-1; j_call: TRBJ2-3; cdr3_aa: ASSWAIADPSTDTQY
v_call: TRBV11-2; j_call: TRBJ2-5; cdr3_aa: ASSLGIRGTETQY
v_call: TRBV7-8; j_call: TRBJ2-7; cdr3_aa: ASSHTYEQY
v_call: TRBV19; j_call: TRBJ1-5; cdr3_aa: ASSKDRGVNQPQH
v_call: TRBV18; j_call: TRBJ2-5; cdr3_aa: ASSPPELPSLKETQY
v_call: TRBV4-1; j_call: TRBJ1-2; cdr3_aa: ASSQGGGQGYGYT
v_call: TRBV18; j_call: TRBJ2-2; cdr3_aa: ASSPVSASGKALNTGELF
v_call: TRBV7-8; j_call: TRBJ2-3; cdr3_aa: ASSRFSAGDRPDTQY
v_call: TRBV27; j_call: TRBJ1-1; cdr3_aa: ASSWTGAPQEAF
v_call: TRBV28; j_call: TRBJ2-7; cdr3_aa: ASSTKWGTGALPREQY
v_call: TRBV19; j_call: TRBJ2-7; cdr3_aa: ASSITLWGTSYEQY